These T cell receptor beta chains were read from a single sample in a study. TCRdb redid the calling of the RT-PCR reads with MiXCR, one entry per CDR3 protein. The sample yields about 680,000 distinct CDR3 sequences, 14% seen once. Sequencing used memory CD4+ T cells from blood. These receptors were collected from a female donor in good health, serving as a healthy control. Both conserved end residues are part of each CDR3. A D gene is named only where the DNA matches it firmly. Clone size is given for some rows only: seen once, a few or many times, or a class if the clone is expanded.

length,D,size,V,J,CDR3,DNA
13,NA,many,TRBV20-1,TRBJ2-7,CSAGAGGLYEQYF,TGCAGTGCTGGCGCAGGTGGCCTCTACGAGCAGTACTTC
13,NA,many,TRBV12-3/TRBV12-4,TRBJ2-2,CASSLGGAGELFF,TGTGCCAGCAGTTTAGGGGGGGCCGGGGAGCTGTTTTTT
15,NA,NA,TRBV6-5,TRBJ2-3,CASKPTVLSTDTQYF,TGTGCCAGCAAGCCGACAGTCCTCTCCACAGATACGCAGTATTTT
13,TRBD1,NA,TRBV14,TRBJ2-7,CASSQLTGTLLYF,TGTGCCAGCAGCCAACTGACAGGGACGTTATTGTACTTC
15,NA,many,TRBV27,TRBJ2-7,CASSTHRQDSYEQYF,TGTGCCAGCAGTACCCACAGACAGGACTCCTACGAGCAGTACTTC
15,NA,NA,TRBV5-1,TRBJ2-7,CASSPRGSSYYEQYF,TGCGCCAGCAGCCCCAGGGGCAGTAGCTACTACGAGCAGTACTTC
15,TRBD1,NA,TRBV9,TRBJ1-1,CASSSMTGIYTEAFF,TGTGCCAGCAGCTCTATGACAGGGATTTACACTGAAGCTTTCTTT
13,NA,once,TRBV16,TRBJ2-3,CASSRAYTDTQYF,TGTGCCAGCAGCCGAGCCTACACAGATACGCAGTATTTT
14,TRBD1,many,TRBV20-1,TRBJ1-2,CSASAGGMHYGYTF,TGCAGTGCTAGTGCAGGGGGAATGCACTATGGCTACACCTTC
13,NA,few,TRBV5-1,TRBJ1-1,CASTRGPNTEAFF,TGCGCCAGCACCCGGGGACCGAACACTGAAGCTTTCTTT
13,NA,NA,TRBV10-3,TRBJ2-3,CARAGDSTDTQYF,TGTGCCCGAGCGGGCGACAGCACAGATACGCAGTATTTT
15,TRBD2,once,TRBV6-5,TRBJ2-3,CATAGLAGAIDTQYF,TGTGCCACCGCCGGGCTAGCGGGAGCTATAGATACGCAGTATTTT
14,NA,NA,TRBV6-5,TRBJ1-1,CATKSRHLGTEAFF,TGTGCCACCAAATCACGACATCTGGGCACTGAAGCTTTCTTT
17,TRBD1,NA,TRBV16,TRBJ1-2,CASNPPLAGTGMYGYTF,TGTGCCAGCAACCCTCCCCTTGCCGGGACAGGGATGTATGGCTACACCTTC
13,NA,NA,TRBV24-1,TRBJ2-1,CATSDYEGNEQFF,TGTGCCACCAGTGATTATGAGGGCAATGAGCAGTTCTTC
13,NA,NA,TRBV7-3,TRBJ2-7,CASSSGWGYEQYF,TGTGCCAGCAGCTCCGGGTGGGGCTACGAGCAGTACTTC
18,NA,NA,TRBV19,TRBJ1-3,CASSKGRTVDASGNTIYF,TGTGCCAGTAGTAAGGGACGGACAGTCGACGCCTCTGGAAACACCATATATTTT
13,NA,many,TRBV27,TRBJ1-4,CASSRDLDRKLFF,TGTGCCAGCAGTCGAGACCTAGACAGGAAACTGTTTTTT
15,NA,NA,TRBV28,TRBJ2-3,CASRGAVQGPDTQYF,TGTGCCAGCAGGGGGGCGGTACAGGGACCAGATACGCAGTATTTT
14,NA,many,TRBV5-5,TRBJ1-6,CASSLGTDNSPLHF,TGTGCCAGCAGCTTAGGGACGGATAATTCACCCCTCCACTTT
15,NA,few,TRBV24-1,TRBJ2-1,CATSEAKGTYNEQFF,TGTGCCACCAGTGAGGCCAAGGGAACCTACAATGAGCAGTTCTTC
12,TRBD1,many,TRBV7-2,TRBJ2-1,CASSLEDRQQFF,TGTGCCAGCAGCTTAGAGGACAGGCAGCAGTTCTTC
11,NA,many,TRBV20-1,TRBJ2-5,CSAAKGETQYF,TGCAGTGCTGCAAAAGGAGAGACCCAGTACTTC
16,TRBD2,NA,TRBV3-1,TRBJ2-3,CASSPLAGGSVDTQYF,TGTGCCAGCAGCCCCTTAGCGGGGGGTTCGGTAGATACGCAGTATTTT
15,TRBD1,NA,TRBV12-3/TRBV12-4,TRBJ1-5,CASSLRGQGFQPQHF,TGTGCCAGCAGTTTAAGGGGACAGGGTTTTCAGCCCCAGCATTTT
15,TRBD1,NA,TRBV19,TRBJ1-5,CASRPTGGGNQPQHF,TGTGCCAGTAGGCCGACAGGGGGAGGCAATCAGCCCCAGCATTTT
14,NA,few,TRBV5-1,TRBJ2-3,CASSDTSFTDTQYF,TGCGCCAGCAGCGATACTAGCTTCACAGATACGCAGTATTTT
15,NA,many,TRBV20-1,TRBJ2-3,CSASLASWSTDTQYF,TGCAGTGCTAGTTTGGCTAGCTGGAGCACAGATACGCAGTATTTT
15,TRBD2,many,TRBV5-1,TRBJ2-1,CASSLDAGGYNEQFF,TGCGCCAGCAGCTTGGACGCGGGGGGGTACAATGAGCAGTTCTTC
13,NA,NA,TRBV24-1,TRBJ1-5,CATSLRSREPQHF,TGTGCCACCAGTTTGCGTAGCCGAGAGCCCCAGCATTTT
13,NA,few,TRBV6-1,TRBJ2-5,CASSEGTKETQYF,TGTGCCAGCAGTGAAGGGACTAAAGAGACCCAGTACTTC
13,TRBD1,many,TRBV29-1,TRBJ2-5,CSVDRTGQETQYF,TGCAGCGTTGACCGGACAGGGCAAGAGACCCAGTACTTC
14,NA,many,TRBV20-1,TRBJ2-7,CSARGTDAFYEQYF,TGCAGTGCTAGAGGCACGGACGCGTTCTACGAGCAGTACTTC